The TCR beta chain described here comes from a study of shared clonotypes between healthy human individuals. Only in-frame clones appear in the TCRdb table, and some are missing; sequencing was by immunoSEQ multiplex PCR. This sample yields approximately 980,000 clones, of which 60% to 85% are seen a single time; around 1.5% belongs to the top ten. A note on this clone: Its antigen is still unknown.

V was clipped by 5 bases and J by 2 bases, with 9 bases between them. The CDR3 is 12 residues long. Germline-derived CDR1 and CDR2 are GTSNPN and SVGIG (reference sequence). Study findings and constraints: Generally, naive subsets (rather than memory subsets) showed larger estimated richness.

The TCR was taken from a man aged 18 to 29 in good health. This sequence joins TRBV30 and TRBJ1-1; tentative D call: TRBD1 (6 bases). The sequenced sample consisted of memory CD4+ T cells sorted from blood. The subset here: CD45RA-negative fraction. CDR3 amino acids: CAWGDTNTEAFF. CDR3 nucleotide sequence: TGTGCCTGGGGGGACACAAACACTGAAGCTTTCTTT.